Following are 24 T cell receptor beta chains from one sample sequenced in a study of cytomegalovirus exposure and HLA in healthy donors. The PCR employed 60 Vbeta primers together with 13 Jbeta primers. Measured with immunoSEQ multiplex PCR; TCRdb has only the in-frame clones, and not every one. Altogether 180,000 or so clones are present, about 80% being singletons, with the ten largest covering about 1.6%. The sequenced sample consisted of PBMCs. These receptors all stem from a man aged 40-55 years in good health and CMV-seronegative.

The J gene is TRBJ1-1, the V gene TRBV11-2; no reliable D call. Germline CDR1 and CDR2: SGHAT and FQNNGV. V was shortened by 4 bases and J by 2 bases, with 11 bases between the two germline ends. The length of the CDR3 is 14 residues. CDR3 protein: CASSSINTNTEAFF. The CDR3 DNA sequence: TGTGCCAGCAGCTCCATCAATACAAACACTGAAGCTTTCTTT.

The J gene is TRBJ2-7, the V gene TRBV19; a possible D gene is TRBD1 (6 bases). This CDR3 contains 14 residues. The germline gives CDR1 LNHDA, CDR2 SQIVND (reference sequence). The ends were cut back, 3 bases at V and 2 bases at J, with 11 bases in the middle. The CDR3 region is CASSISGATYEQYF. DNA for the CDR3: TGTGCCAGTAGTATTTCAGGGGCGACCTACGAGCAGTACTTC.

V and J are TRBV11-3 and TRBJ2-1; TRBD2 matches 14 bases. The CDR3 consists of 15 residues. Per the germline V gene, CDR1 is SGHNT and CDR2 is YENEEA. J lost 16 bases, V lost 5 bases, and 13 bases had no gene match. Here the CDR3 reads CASSPGGLAGVGQFF. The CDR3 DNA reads TGTGCCAGCAGCCCAGGGGGACTAGCGGGAGTGGGCCAATTCTTC.

In DNA, the CDR3 is TGTGCCAGCAGCGACTTGGGGTTTAGACAGGATAATGAAAAACTGTTTTTT. Translating gives CASSDLGFRQDNEKLFF. The V and J genes are TRBV13 and TRBJ1-4; the D gene is possibly TRBD1 (6 bases). With 5 bases removed from V and 4 bases from J, the gap between germline ends came to 20 bases. Germline CDR1 and CDR2: PRHDT and FYEKMQ (reference sequence). The CDR3 runs 17 residues.

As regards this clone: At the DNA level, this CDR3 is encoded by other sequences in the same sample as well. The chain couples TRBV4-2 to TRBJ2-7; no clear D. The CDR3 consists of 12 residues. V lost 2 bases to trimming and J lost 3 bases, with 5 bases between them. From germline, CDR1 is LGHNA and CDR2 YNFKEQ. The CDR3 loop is CASSQSGYEQYF. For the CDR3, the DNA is TGTGCCAGCAGCCAATCGGGCTACGAGCAGTACTTC.

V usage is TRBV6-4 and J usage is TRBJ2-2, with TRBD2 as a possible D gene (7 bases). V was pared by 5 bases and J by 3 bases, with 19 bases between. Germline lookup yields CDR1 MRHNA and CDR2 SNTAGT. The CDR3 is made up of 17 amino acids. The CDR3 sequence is CASSPRGGGGYTGELFF. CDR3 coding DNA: TGTGCCAGCAGTCCTCGTGGAGGGGGAGGGTACACCGGGGAGCTGTTTTTT.

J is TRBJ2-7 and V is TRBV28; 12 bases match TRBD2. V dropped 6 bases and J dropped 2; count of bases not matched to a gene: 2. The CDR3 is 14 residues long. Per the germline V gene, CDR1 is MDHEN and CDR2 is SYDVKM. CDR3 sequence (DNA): TGTGCCAGCAGGCCTAGCGGGAGGGCCTACGAGCAGTACTTC. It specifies CASRPSGRAYEQYF.

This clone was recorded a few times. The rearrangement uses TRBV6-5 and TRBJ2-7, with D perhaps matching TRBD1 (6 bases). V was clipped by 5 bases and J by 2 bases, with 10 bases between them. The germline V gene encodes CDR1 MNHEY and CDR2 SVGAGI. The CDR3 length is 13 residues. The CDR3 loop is CASSPGQPYEQYF. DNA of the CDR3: TGTGCCAGCAGTCCCGGACAGCCCTACGAGCAGTACTTC.

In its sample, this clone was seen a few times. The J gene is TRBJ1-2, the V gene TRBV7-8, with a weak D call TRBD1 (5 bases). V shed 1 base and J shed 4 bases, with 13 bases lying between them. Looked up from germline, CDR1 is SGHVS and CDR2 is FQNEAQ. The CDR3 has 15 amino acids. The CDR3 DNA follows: TGTGCCAGCAGCTTAGAAATGGGTACAGGCTATGGCTACACCTTC. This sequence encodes CASSLEMGTGYGYTF.

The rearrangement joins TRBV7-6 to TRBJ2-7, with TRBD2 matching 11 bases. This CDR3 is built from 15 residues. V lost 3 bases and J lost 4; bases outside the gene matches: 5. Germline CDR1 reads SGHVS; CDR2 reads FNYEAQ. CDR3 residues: CASSLIAGGQYEQYF. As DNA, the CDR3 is TGTGCCAGCAGCTTGATAGCGGGGGGGCAATACGAGCAGTACTTC.

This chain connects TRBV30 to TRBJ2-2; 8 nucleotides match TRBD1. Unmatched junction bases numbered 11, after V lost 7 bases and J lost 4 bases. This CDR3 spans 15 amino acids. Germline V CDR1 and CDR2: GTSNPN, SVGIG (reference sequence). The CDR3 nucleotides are TGTGCCTTAACCAAAGGACAGGGTGTCACCGGGGAGCTGTTTTTT. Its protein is CALTKGQGVTGELFF.

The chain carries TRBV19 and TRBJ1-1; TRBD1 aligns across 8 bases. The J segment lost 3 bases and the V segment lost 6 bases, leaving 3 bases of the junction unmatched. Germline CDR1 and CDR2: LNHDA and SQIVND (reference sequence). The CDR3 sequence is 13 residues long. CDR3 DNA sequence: TGTGCCAGTAGGGACAGGGTGGACACTGAAGCTTTCTTT. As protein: CASRDRVDTEAFF.

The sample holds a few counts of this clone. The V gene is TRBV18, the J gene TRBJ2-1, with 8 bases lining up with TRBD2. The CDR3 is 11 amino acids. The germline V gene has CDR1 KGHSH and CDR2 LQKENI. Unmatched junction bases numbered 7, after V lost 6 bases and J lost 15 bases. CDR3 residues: CASSRGDPRFF. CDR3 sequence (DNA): TGTGCCAGCTCGCGGGGGGACCCTAGGTTCTTC.

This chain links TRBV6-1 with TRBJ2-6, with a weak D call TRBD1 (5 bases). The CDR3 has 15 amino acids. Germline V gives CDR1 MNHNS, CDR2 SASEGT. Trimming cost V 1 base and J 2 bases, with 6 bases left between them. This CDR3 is CASSEGQPGANVLTF. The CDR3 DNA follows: TGTGCCAGCAGTGAAGGACAGCCTGGGGCCAACGTCCTGACTTTC.

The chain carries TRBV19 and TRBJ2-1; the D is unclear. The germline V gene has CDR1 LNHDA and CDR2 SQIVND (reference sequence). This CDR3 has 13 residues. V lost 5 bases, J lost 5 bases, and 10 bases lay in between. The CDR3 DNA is TGTGCCAGTAGTTCCTACTCGGACAATGAGCAGTTCTTC. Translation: CASSSYSDNEQFF.

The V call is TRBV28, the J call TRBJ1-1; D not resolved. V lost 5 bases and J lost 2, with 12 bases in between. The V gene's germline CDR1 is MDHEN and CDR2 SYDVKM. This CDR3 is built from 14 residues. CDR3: CASSQGGPNTEAFF. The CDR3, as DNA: TGTGCCAGCAGTCAAGGCGGGCCAAACACTGAAGCTTTCTTT. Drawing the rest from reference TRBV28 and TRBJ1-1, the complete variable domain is DVKVTQSSRYLVKRTGEKVFLECVQDMDHENMFWYRQDPGLGLRLIYFSYDVKMKEKGDIPEGYSVSREKKERFSLILESASTNQTSMYLCASSQGGPNTEAFFGQGTRLTVV.

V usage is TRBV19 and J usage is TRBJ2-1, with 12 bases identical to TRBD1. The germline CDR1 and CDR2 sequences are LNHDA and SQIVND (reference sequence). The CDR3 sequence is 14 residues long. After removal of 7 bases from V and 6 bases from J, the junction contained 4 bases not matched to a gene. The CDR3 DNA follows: TGTGCCAGTATGGGGACAGGGGGCTTCAATGAGCAGTTCTTC. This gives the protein CASMGTGGFNEQFF.

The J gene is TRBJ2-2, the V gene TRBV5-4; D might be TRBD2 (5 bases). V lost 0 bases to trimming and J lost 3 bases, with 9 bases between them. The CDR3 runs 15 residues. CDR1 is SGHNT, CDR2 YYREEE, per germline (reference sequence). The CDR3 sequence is CASSLVRAYTGELFF. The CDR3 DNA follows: TGTGCCAGCAGCTTGGTGCGGGCGTACACCGGGGAGCTGTTTTTT.

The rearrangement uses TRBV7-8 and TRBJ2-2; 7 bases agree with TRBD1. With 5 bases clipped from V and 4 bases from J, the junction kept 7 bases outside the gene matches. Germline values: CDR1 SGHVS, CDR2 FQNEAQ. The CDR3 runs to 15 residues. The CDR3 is CASSTTGTVTGELFF. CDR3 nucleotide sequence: TGTGCCAGCAGCACAACCGGGACAGTCACCGGGGAGCTGTTTTTT.

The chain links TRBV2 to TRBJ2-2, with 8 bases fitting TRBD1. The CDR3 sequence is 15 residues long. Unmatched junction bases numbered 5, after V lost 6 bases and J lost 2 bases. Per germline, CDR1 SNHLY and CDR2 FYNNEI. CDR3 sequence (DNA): TGTGCCAGCAGGCAGGGGGCTCTTAACACCGGGGAGCTGTTTTTT. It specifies CASRQGALNTGELFF.

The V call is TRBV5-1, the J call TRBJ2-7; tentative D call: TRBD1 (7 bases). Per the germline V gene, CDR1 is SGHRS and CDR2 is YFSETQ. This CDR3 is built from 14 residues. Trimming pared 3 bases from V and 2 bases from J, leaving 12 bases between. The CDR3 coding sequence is TGCGCCAGCAGCTCCCAGGGGGGAACCTACGAGCAGTACTTC. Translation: CASSSQGGTYEQYF. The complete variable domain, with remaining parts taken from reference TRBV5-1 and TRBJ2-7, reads KAGVTQTPRYLIKTRGQQVTLSCSPISGHRSVSWYQQTPGQGLQFLFEYFSETQRNKGNFPGRFSGRQFSNSRSEMNVSTLELGDSALYLCASSSQGGTYEQYFGPGTRLTVT.

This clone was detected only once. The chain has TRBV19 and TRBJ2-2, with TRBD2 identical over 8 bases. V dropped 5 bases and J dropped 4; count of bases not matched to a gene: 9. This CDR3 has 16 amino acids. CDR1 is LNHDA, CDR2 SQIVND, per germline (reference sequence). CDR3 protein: CASSAGTRSGTGELFF. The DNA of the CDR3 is TGTGCCAGTAGTGCCGGGACTAGAAGTGGCACCGGGGAGCTGTTTTTT. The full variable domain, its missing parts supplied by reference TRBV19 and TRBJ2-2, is DGGITQSPKYLFRKEGQNVTLSCEQNLNHDAMYWYRQDPGQGLRLIYYSQIVNDFQKGDIAEGYSVSREKKESFPLTVTSAQKNPTAFYLCASSAGTRSGTGELFFGEGSRLTVL.

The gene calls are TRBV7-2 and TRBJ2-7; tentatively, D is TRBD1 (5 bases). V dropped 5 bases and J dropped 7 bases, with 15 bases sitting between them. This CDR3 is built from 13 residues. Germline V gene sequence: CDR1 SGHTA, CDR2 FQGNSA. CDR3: CASSQTSGREQYF. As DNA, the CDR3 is TGTGCCAGCAGCCAAACCTCAGGGCGTGAGCAGTACTTC.

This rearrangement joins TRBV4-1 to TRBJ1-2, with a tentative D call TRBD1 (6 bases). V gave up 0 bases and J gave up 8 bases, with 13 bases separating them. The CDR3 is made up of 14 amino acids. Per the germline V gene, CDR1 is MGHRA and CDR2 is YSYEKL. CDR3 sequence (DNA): TGCGCCAGCAGCCAAGATTCGGGGGGGCGGGGCTACACCTTC. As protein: CASSQDSGGRGYTF.